What follows describes a single T cell receptor beta chain. This clone's antigen is unknown. No base-level quality is on record; no much larger clone is a single base apart. CDR1 SGHTA and CDR2 FQGTGA were looked up in the germline V gene. CDR3 length: 13 amino acids, cysteine to phenylalanine. The CDR3 DNA has 39 bases and is translated from base 1. V sheds 5 bases and J sheds 1 base, leaving 8 bases between their ends. In light of the paper, this sample's time point label describes: baseline before first vaccination. Vaccinee samples were obtained from the UK trials COV001 and COV002, which included a single-blind randomized controlled phase 2/3 trial of AZD1222 (ChAdOx1 nCoV-19) in healthy adults. For TCRbeta chain sequencing, PBMC samples from trial participants were taken at day 0 and at day 28 after the second dose. These data are taken from a study of T cell responses to AZD1222 COVID-19 vaccine (dated by TCRdb to about 2021). For the study in its entirety: AZD1222 recipients whose second dose came at about 4 weeks and those whose second dose came at about 12 weeks were combined into one group, since spike-specific TCR depth and breadth did not differ between the two schedules. TCR sequencing was performed for 230 to 250 trial participants, of whom about 200 were given two doses of AZD1222 and about 25 were given two doses of MenACWY control vaccine. Enrollment into the trials was organized by age into subgroups of 18-55, 56-69 and 70-plus years, and those subgroups contained approximately 160, 26 and 62 TCR-sequenced participants, respectively.

Study-wide conclusions, independent of this receptor: In the small 56-69-year group, the increase in depth fell short of significance, most likely because of low power. Vaccine-associated CD4 TCRs spanned the whole spike protein, with dominant responses in regions 160-218 and 743-854. No day 14 peak-response samples were available, so repertoires were characterized only after the peak T cell response. Conclusions about previously exposed vaccinees were limited because only six or seven AZD1222 recipients were SARS-CoV-2 seropositive at baseline. Spike-specific TCR breadth and depth rose significantly after two AZD1222 doses compared with day 0 and with MenACWY recipients. Epitopes outside the regions mutated in the B.1.351 and B.1.1.7 variants were reportedly recognized by nearly half of the unique spike-specific TCRs. Participants were mostly white British and included more females than males, and it was suggested by the authors that clonal diversity may have been underestimated.

The CDR3 regions of human TCRbeta chains were analyzed by immunosequencing. In the source study's methods: TCRs in the repertoires were matched against a reference library of SARS-CoV-2-specific TCRs that had been generated with the MIRA antigen-specificity platform. Breadth was defined as the fraction of unique TCRs that were SARS-CoV-2-associated, and depth was defined as the fraction of total T cells that were SARS-CoV-2-associated. Using the MIRA data, every spike-specific TCR was mapped to the spike region that the TCR reacted to and assigned to either a CD4 or a CD8 class. Log10-transformed breadth and depth values were compared by one-way ANOVA with Sidak's multiple comparisons tests. The clones in this table, taken by TCRdb from immuneACCESS, are in-frame only. Not every clone is retained; where verified, under half of the shortfall comes from an unresolved V gene, and the cause of the rest is unknown. Clone size and V and J calls were adopted from that table, with D and trimming inferred from the DNA. This sample lists fewer than 130,000 clones; about 93% were detected once. The ten largest make up roughly 2.2% of the sample.

Sequences were derived from peripheral blood, sampled on day 0 of AZD1222 vaccination. The chain links TRBV7-3 with TRBJ1-1, with the D segment identity uncertain. This sequence was found in an adult in good health. The CDR3 has the sequence CASSRQTNTEAFF. In nucleotides, the sequence is TGTGCCAGCAGCAGGCAGACGAACACTGAAGCTTTCTTT.